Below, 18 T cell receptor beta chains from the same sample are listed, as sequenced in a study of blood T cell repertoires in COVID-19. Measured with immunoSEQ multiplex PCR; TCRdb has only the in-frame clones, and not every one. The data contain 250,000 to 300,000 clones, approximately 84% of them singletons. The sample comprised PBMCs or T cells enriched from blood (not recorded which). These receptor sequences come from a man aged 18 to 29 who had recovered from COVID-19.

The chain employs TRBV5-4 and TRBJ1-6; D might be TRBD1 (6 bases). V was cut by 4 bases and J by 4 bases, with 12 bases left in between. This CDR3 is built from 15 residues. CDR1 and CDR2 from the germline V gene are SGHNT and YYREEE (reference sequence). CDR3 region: CASSIGTLYNSPLHF. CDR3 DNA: TGTGCCAGCAGCATTGGGACACTTTATAATTCACCCCTCCACTTT.

This CDR3 is CASRSGTGNQPQHF. The CDR3 DNA reads TGCGCCAGCAGATCTGGGACAGGCAATCAGCCCCAGCATTTT. The chain joins TRBV5-1 to TRBJ1-5; 7 nucleotides align to TRBD1. With V trimmed by 5 bases and J by 2 bases, 4 bases remained unmatched. CDR1 and CDR2 from the germline V gene are SGHRS and YFSETQ. CDR3 length equals 14 residues.

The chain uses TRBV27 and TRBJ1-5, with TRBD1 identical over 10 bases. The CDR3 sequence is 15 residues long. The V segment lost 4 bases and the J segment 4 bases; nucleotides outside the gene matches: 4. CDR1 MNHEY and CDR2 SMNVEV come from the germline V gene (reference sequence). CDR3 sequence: CASSWGQGRNQPQHF. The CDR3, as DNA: TGTGCCAGCAGTTGGGGACAGGGGAGAAATCAGCCCCAGCATTTT.

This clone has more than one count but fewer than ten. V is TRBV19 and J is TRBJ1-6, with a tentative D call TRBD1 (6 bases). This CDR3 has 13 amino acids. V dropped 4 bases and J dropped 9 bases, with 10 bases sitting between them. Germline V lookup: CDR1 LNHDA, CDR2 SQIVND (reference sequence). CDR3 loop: CASSNRDRSPLHF. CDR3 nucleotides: TGTGCCAGTAGTAACAGGGACCGTTCACCCCTCCACTTT.

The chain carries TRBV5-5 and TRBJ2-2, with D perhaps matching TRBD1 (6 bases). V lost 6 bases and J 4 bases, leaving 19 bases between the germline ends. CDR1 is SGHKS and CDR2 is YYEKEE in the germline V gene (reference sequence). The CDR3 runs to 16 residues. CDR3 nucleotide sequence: TGTGCCAGCACCCAACCTGTGGGGGCGAGCACCGGGGAGCTGTTTTTT. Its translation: CASTQPVGASTGELFF. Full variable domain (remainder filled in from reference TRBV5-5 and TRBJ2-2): DAGVTQSPTHLIKTRGQQVTLRCSPISGHKSVSWYQQVLGQGPQFIFQYYEKEERGRGNFPDRFSARQFPNYSSELNVNALLLGDSALYLCASTQPVGASTGELFFGEGSRLTVL.

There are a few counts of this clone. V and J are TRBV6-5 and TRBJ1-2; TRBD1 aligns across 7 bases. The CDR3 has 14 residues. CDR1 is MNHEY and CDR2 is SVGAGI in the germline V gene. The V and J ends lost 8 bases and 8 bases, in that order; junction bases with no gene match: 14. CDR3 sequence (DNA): TGTGCCAGCCTATTGACAGGGATCATGAGCGGCTACACCTTC. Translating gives CASLLTGIMSGYTF.

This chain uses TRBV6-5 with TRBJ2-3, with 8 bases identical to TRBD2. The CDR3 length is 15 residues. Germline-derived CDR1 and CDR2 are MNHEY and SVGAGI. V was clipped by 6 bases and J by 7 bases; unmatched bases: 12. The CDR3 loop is CASSHGGGPGNTQYF. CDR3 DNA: TGTGCCAGCAGCCACGGCGGGGGGCCAGGAAATACGCAGTATTTT.

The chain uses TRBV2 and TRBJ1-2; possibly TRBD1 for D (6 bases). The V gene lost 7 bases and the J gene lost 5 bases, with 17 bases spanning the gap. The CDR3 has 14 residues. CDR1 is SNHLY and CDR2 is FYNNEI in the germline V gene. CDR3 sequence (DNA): TGTGCCAGCAACCTCCGACAGGACTTTTATGGCTACACCTTC. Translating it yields CASNLRQDFYGYTF.

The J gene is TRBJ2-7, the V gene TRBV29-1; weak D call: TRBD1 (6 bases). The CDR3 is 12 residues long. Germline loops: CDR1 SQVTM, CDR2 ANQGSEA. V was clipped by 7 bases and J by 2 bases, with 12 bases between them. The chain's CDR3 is CSAEGETYEQYF. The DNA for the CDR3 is TGCAGCGCCGAGGGGGAAACCTACGAGCAGTACTTC.

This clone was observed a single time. The CDR3 sequence is CASSPSGTTYNEQFF. The CDR3 DNA follows: TGCGCCAGCAGCCCCTCCGGGACTACATACAATGAGCAGTTCTTC. The chain joins TRBV4-1 to TRBJ2-1, with TRBD2 identical over 7 bases. The CDR3 consists of 15 residues. The trim removed 4 bases at V and 4 bases at J, leaving 7 bases unmatched. In germline, CDR1 is MGHRA, CDR2 YSYEKL.

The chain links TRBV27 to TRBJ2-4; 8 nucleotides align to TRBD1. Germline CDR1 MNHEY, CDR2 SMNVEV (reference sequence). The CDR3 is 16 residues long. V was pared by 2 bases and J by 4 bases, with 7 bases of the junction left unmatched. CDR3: CASSLTGGSTKNIQYF. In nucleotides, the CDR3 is TGTGCCAGCAGTTTAACAGGGGGGTCTACTAAAAACATTCAGTACTTC.

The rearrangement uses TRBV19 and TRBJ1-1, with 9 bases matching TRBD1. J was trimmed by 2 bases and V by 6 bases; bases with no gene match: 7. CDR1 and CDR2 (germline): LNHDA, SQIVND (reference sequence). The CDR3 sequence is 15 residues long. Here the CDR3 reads CASSRDRDPNTEAFF. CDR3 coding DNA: TGTGCCAGTAGCCGGGACAGGGACCCAAACACTGAAGCTTTCTTT.

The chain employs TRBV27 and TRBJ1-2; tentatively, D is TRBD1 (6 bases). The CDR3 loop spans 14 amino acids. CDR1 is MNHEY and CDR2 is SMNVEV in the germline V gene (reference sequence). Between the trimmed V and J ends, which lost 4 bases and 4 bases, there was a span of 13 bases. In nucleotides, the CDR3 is TGTGCCAGCAGTTCACAGGGAGATGGCTATGGCTACACCTTC. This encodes CASSSQGDGYGYTF.

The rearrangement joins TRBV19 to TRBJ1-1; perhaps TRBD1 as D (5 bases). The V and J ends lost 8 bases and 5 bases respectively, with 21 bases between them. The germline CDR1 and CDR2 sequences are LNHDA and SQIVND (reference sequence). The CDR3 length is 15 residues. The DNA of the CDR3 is TGTGCCAGTCAAAATGGGGGGGGATTTTCGACTGAAGCTTTCTTT. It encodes CASQNGGGFSTEAFF.

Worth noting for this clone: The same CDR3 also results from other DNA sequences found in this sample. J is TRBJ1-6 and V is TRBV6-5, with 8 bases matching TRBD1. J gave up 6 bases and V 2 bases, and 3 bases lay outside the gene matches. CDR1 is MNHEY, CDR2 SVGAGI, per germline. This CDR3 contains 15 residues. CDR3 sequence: CASSYQGQANSPLHF. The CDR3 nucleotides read TGTGCCAGCAGTTACCAGGGACAGGCTAATTCACCCCTCCACTTT.

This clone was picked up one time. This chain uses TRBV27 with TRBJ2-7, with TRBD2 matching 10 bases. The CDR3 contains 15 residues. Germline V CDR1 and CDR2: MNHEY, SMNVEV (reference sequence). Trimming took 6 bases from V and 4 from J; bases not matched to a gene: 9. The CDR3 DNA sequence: TGTGCCAGCAGCAACCTAGCGGGAGTCTCGTACGAGCAGTACTTC. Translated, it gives CASSNLAGVSYEQYF.

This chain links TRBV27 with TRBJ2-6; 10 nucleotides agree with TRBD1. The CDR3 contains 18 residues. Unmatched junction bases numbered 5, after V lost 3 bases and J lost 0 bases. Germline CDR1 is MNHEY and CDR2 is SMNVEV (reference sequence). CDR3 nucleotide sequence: TGTGCCAGCAGTTTCGGGACAGGGGTCCTCTCTGGGGCCAACGTCCTGACTTTC. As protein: CASSFGTGVLSGANVLTF.

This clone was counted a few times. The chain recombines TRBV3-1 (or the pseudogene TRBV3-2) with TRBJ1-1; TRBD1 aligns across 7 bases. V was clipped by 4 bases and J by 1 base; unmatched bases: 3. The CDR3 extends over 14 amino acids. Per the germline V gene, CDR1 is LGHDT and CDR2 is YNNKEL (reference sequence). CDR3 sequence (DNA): TGTGCCAGCAGCCCTCAGGGGGGGAACACTGAAGCTTTCTTT. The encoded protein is CASSPQGGNTEAFF.